Sequencing of this T cell receptor beta chain was carried out in a study of blood T cell repertoires in COVID-19. Data came from immunoSEQ multiplex PCR; TCRdb stores just in-frame clones and leaves some out. The data contain over 300,000 clones, around 91% of them singletons. The CDR3 loop spans 15 amino acids. Germline-derived CDR1 and CDR2 are SGHTA and FQGNSA. With 5 bases clipped from V and 6 bases from J, the junction kept 9 bases outside the gene matches. The count of this clone is one. Sequenced input: PBMCs or T cells enriched from blood (not recorded which). The V gene is TRBV7-2, the J gene TRBJ1-4; 7 nucleotides match TRBD1. The source is a woman in her thirties or forties who had recovered from COVID-19. The CDR3 protein is CASSLSRGPDEKLFF. The CDR3 nucleotides read TGTGCCAGCAGCCTTTCAAGGGGGCCTGATGAAAAACTGTTTTTT.